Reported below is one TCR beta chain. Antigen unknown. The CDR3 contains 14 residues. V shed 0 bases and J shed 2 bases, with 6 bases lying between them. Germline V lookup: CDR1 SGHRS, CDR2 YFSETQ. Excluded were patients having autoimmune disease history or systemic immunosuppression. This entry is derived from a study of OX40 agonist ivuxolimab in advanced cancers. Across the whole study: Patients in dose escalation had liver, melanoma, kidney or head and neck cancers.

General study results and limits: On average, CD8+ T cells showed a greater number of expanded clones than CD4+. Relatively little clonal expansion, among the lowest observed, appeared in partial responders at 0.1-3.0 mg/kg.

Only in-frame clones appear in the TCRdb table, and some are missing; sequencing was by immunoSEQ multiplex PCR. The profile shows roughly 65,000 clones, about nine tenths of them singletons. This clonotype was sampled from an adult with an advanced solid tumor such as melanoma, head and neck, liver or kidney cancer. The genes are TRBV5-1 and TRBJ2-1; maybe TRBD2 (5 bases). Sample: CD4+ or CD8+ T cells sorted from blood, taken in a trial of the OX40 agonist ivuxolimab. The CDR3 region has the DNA TGCGCCAGCAGCTTGGCGAGGGCCTACAATGAGCAGTTCTTC. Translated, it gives CASSLARAYNEQFF.